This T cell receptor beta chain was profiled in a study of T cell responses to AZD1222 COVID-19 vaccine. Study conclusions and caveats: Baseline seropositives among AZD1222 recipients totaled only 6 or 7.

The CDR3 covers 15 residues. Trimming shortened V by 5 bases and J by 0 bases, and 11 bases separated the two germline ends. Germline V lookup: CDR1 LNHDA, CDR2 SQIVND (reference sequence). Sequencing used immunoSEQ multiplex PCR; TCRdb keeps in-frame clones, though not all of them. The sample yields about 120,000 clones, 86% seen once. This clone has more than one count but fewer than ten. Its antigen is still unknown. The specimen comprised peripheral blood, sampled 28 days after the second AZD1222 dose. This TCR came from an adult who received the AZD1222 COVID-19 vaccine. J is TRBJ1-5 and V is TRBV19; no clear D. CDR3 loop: CASSSTLYSNQPQHF. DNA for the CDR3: TGTGCCAGTAGTTCCACATTGTATAGCAATCAGCCCCAGCATTTT. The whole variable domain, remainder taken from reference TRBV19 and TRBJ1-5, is DGGITQSPKYLFRKEGQNVTLSCEQNLNHDAMYWYRQDPGQGLRLIYYSQIVNDFQKGDIAEGYSVSREKKESFPLTVTSAQKNPTAFYLCASSSTLYSNQPQHFGDGTRLSIL.